Each of the 9 T cell receptor beta chains below was sequenced from the same sample in a study of blood T cell repertoires in COVID-19. Only in-frame clones appear in the TCRdb table, and some are missing; sequencing was by immunoSEQ multiplex PCR. This table holds 200,000 or so clones, approximately 90% found once. The sequenced sample consisted of PBMCs or T cells enriched from blood (not recorded which). Every receptor here comes from a man aged 30 to 45 who had recovered from COVID-19.

V is TRBV10-3 and J is TRBJ1-1; D is ambiguous. The CDR3 is made up of 13 amino acids. Trimming took off 6 bases at V and 4 bases at J, with 12 bases between the two ends. Germline CDR1 is ENHRY and CDR2 is SYGVKD. CDR3 residues: CAIRQERGTEAFF. The DNA of the CDR3 is TGTGCCATCAGGCAGGAGCGGGGCACTGAAGCTTTCTTT.

A few counts support this clone. The CDR3 DNA reads TGTGCCAGCAGCAACGTAGGACAGATCTATGGCTACACCTTC. Translation: CASSNVGQIYGYTF. The J gene is TRBJ1-2, the V gene TRBV7-9; tentative D call: TRBD1 (6 bases). Germline CDR1 and CDR2: SEHNR and FQNEAQ (reference sequence). The CDR3 contains 14 residues. Deletions cut 5 bases from V and 4 bases from J, with 14 bases between.

This sequence joins TRBV18 and TRBJ1-5; D remains ambiguous. The CDR3 runs to 15 residues. V was shortened by 3 bases and J by 5 bases, with 14 bases between the two germline ends. Germline V gives CDR1 KGHSH, CDR2 LQKENI. CDR3 bases: TGTGCCAGCTCACCTCGAGAGGGCAACGATCAGCCCCAGCATTTT. Protein sequence: CASSPREGNDQPQHF. Full variable domain (missing parts from reference TRBV18 and TRBJ1-5): NAGVMQNPRHLVRRRGQEARLRCSPMKGHSHVYWYRQLPEEGLKFMVYLQKENIIDESGMPKERFSAEFPKEGPSILRIQQVVRGDSAAYFCASSPREGNDQPQHFGDGTRLSIL.

V and J are TRBV15 and TRBJ1-2, with a tentative D call TRBD1 (5 bases). The CDR3 contains 14 residues. The germline V gene encodes CDR1 LNHNV and CDR2 YYDKDF (reference sequence). The ends were cut back, 0 bases at V and 2 bases at J, with 7 bases in the middle. DNA of the CDR3: TGTGCCACCAGCAGAGATGGGGGGAACTATGGCTACACCTTC. This sequence encodes CATSRDGGNYGYTF. Complete variable domain (other parts from reference TRBV15 and TRBJ1-2): DAMVIQNPRYQVTQFGKPVTLSCSQTLNHNVMYWYQQKSSQAPKLLFHYYDKDFNNEADTPDNFQSRRPNTSFCFLDIRSPGLGDTAMYLCATSRDGGNYGYTFGSGTRLTVV.

The chain employs TRBV7-3 and TRBJ1-1, with TRBD1 identical over 8 bases. This CDR3 is 13 amino acids long. The germline gives CDR1 SGHTA, CDR2 FQGTGA. The V gene end was trimmed by 1 base and the J gene end by 12 bases; junction bases not matched to a gene: 7. The CDR3 nucleotides read TGTGCCAGCAGCTTAATTGCCGGGACAGGATCTTTCTTT. Encoded protein: CASSLIAGTGSFF.

The table lists this clone with a few counts. This chain connects TRBV19 to TRBJ1-1; weak D call: TRBD1 (5 bases). The CDR3 is 17 residues long. The V and J ends lost 1 base and 5 bases respectively, with 20 bases between them. Looked up from germline, CDR1 is LNHDA and CDR2 is SQIVND (reference sequence). The CDR3 loop is CASSIARDARGRTEAFF. The CDR3 DNA sequence: TGTGCCAGTAGTATAGCCCGGGACGCCAGAGGGAGGACTGAAGCTTTCTTT.

CDR3 coding DNA: TGTGCCAGTAGTTTCCAGGGCTCTTCCAAACTGTTTTTT. Its protein is CASSFQGSSKLFF. The chain employs TRBV19 and TRBJ1-4, with D possibly being TRBD1 (5 bases). This CDR3 comprises 13 residues. Trimming stripped 5 bases from V and 11 bases from J, with 15 bases between. The germline V gene has CDR1 LNHDA and CDR2 SQIVND (reference sequence).

This clone ranks as medium-sized. The rearrangement uses TRBV30 and TRBJ2-7, with 7 nucleotides matching TRBD1. V dropped 3 bases and J dropped 4; count of bases not matched to a gene: 15. CDR1 is GTSNPN, CDR2 SVGIG, per germline (reference sequence). The CDR3 covers 16 residues. CDR3 sequence (DNA): TGTGCCTGGAGCTCCGGGTTCGTTGCAGGGGGATACGAGCAGTACTTC. Amino acids: CAWSSGFVAGGYEQYF.

This rearrangement joins TRBV27 to TRBJ1-3; maybe TRBD1 (6 bases). The CDR3 totals 15 residues. Germline assignment: CDR1 MNHEY and CDR2 SMNVEV (reference sequence). V lost 8 bases and J lost 0, with 14 bases in between. CDR3 DNA: TGTGCCAGCTCAAGGGGGGGGTTCTCTGGAAACACCATATATTTT. Translated, it gives CASSRGGFSGNTIYF.